This T cell receptor beta chain was sequenced in a study of human T cells and chemical hapten exposure. Looking at the study overall: Largely, small differences in pooled library volume made per-sample TCR yields vary. Whole-study results and caveats: There was no change with DPC sensitization in TCRs above 1 in 1000 frequency.

Specified time point: healthy volunteer bleed at 6 weeks. Unfractionated whole blood was the source from which total RNA was extracted. For the library, individual cDNA molecules each received unique molecular identifiers. As processed by the authors: A per-sample median of about 95,000 TCRs was observed, with counts ranging from roughly 23,224 to 700,000. Via MiXCR, TCRdb re-called the RACE reads, giving one row per CDR3 protein. The V and J calls, along with clone size, are taken from TCRdb and not from the paper's own processing. The table lists 65,000 or so distinct CDR3 sequences, around 6.1% of them singletons, with around 3.4% in the top ten. There are many counts of this clonotype. The antigen is not known. The CDR3 covers 15 residues. V dropped 0 bases and J dropped 2 bases, with 8 bases sitting between them. Germline V CDR1 and CDR2: SGHTA, FQGNSA.

This TCR was recovered from a female donor in good health. Some clones in this sample may be carry-over from other donors' samples. This rearrangement joins TRBV7-2 to TRBJ1-3, with D maybe TRBD1 (6 bases). Sequencing was carried out using whole blood. This CDR3 reads CASSLARDTGNTIYF. The CDR3 coding sequence is TGTGCCAGCAGCTTAGCCAGGGACACTGGAAACACCATATATTTT.